What follows are 14 T cell receptor beta chains derived from one specimen sequenced in a study of shared clonotypes between healthy human individuals. Generated by immunoSEQ multiplex PCR, the TCRdb table keeps only in-frame clones and is missing some. Here the sample spans some 2.1 million clones, about 95% being singletons. CD45RO-negative, CCR7-selected cells formed the naive CD8 fraction, which excluded terminally differentiated effector memory CD45RA+ cells. Sequenced sample: naive CD8+ T cells sorted from blood. The receptors originated from a man aged 18 to 29 in good health.

The V and J genes are TRBV5-6 and TRBJ2-5, with unresolved D. V gave up 4 bases and J gave up 1 base, with 11 bases separating them. The germline V gene has CDR1 SGHDT and CDR2 YYEEEE. CDR3 length: 14 residues. The CDR3 DNA follows: TGTGCCAGCAGCAAAAGACGCTCCCAAGAGACCCAGTACTTC. Amino acids: CASSKRRSQETQYF.

This clone was recorded once. This rearrangement joins TRBV4-1 to TRBJ1-2; D ambiguous. This CDR3 contains 15 residues. V lost 1 base to trimming and J lost 10 bases, with 19 bases between them. Germline V gives CDR1 MGHRA, CDR2 YSYEKL. This CDR3 is CASSQAEIGPRIYTF. CDR3 sequence (DNA): TGCGCCAGCAGCCAAGCTGAGATCGGGCCAAGGATCTACACCTTC.

Regarding this clone: Distinct nucleotide sequences in the sample also encode this CDR3. The chain links TRBV9 to TRBJ2-2; 9 bases align to TRBD2. Germline V CDR1 and CDR2: SGDLS, YYNGEE. V lost 7 bases, J lost 2 bases, and 3 bases stayed unmatched. The CDR3 is made up of 14 amino acids. CDR3 residues: CASSAGGNTGELFF. For the CDR3, the DNA is TGTGCCAGCTCAGCGGGGGGTAACACCGGGGAGCTGTTTTTT. Complete variable domain (other parts from reference TRBV9 and TRBJ2-2): DSGVTQTPKHLITATGQRVTLRCSPRSGDLSVYWYQQSLDQGLQFLIQYYNGEERAKGNILERFSAQQFPDLHSELNLSSLELGDSALYFCASSAGGNTGELFFGEGSRLTVL.

This chain links TRBV29-1 with TRBJ2-1; 8 bases are shared with TRBD1. The CDR3 is 12 amino acids. The ends lost 6 bases at V and 9 bases at J; junction bases unmatched: 7. Germline V CDR1 and CDR2: SQVTM, ANQGSEA. The CDR3 DNA follows: TGCAGCGTCGGACAGGGAATAGTTGAGCAGTTCTTC. It specifies CSVGQGIVEQFF.

This clone has just one count. J is TRBJ1-6 and V is TRBV7-2, with D unclear. V was pared by 5 bases and J by 9 bases, with 14 bases between. There are 14 residues in the CDR3. Germline CDR1 is SGHTA and CDR2 is FQGNSA. Here the CDR3 reads CASSQNSFGSPLHF. The CDR3 bases are TGTGCCAGCAGCCAAAACTCATTTGGTTCACCCCTCCACTTT.

The J gene is TRBJ2-7, the V gene TRBV6-5; D unresolved. The germline gives CDR1 MNHEY, CDR2 SVGAGI. V gave up 5 bases and J gave up 2 bases, with 10 bases separating them. The CDR3 is made up of 13 amino acids. The CDR3 DNA reads as TGTGCCAGCAGTCCTGGGCCACCCTACGAGCAGTACTTC. Amino acids: CASSPGPPYEQYF.

This clone has a single count. Other DNA sequences of this sample code for an identical CDR3. The genes are TRBV19 and TRBJ2-7; perhaps TRBD2 as D (6 bases). Trimming left V 3 bases short and J 2 bases short, with 11 bases between. The CDR3 covers 14 residues. Germline V lookup: CDR1 LNHDA, CDR2 SQIVND (reference sequence). The CDR3 is CASSMATGAYEQYF. CDR3 nucleotides: TGTGCCAGTAGTATGGCGACGGGAGCCTACGAGCAGTACTTC.

This clone is a singleton in its sample. The genes are TRBV11-1 and TRBJ2-7; D is unclear. V dropped 1 base and J dropped 1 base, with 8 bases sitting between them. This CDR3 contains 14 residues. The germline V gene encodes CDR1 SGHAT and CDR2 FQDESV (reference sequence). CDR3 residues: CASSLEVGSYEQYF. DNA for the CDR3: TGTGCCAGCAGCTTAGAGGTTGGGTCCTACGAGCAGTACTTC.

The chain recombines TRBV6-1 with TRBJ2-3; D perhaps matches TRBD1 (6 bases). Germline V CDR1 and CDR2: MNHNS, SASEGT. The V end was cut by 4 bases, the J end by 6 bases, with 26 bases between. The CDR3 extends over 18 amino acids. CDR3 residues: CASSGSRGTVPHSDTQYF. DNA for the CDR3: TGTGCCAGCAGTGGAAGTAGGGGGACCGTACCTCACTCGGATACGCAGTATTTT.

The sample holds one count of this clone. CDR3 sequence: CAWSVAGDYGYTF. In nucleotides, the CDR3 is TGTGCCTGGAGTGTGGCGGGGGACTATGGCTACACCTTC. V and J are TRBV30 and TRBJ1-2; possible D gene TRBD1, 5 bases. V dropped 0 bases and J dropped 3 bases, with 8 bases sitting between them. CDR3 length: 13 residues. Germline assignment: CDR1 GTSNPN and CDR2 SVGIG (reference sequence).

This clone was observed a single time. The rearrangement uses TRBV2 and TRBJ1-4; 8 bases align to TRBD1. Germline loops: CDR1 SNHLY, CDR2 FYNNEI. The ends lost 10 bases at V and 4 bases at J; junction bases unmatched: 8. The CDR3 length is 14 residues. DNA for the CDR3: TGTGCCAACCTTACGGGACAGGTTAATGAAAAACTGTTTTTT. Its translation: CANLTGQVNEKLFF.

The chain joins TRBV19 to TRBJ1-1; D gene unclear. Germline V lookup: CDR1 LNHDA, CDR2 SQIVND (reference sequence). CDR3 length: 13 amino acids. Between the trimmed V and J ends, which lost 5 bases and 3 bases, there was a span of 10 bases. As DNA, the CDR3 is TGTGCCAGTAGTTTGGGGAGAGACACTGAAGCTTTCTTT. Translation: CASSLGRDTEAFF.

The J gene is TRBJ2-1, the V gene TRBV6-6, with 11 nucleotides matching TRBD2. This CDR3 has 16 amino acids. The V and J ends lost 0 bases and 6 bases, in that order; junction bases with no gene match: 4. CDR1 and CDR2 from the germline V gene are MNHNY and SVGAGI (reference sequence). The CDR3 spells CASSYSTSGAFNEQFF. The CDR3 coding sequence is TGTGCCAGCAGTTACTCGACTAGCGGGGCGTTCAATGAGCAGTTCTTC.

A word on this clone: The same CDR3 can be traced to other DNA sequences in this sample. This chain connects TRBV30 to TRBJ1-4; possible D gene TRBD1, 6 bases. The V gene lost 2 bases and the J gene lost 6 bases, with 7 bases spanning the gap. Germline V gives CDR1 GTSNPN, CDR2 SVGIG (reference sequence). The CDR3 consists of 12 residues. The CDR3 DNA is TGTGCCTGGAGTAGGGGGGATGAAAAACTGTTTTTT. Translated: CAWSRGDEKLFF.